The source of this TCR beta chain is a study of blood T cell repertoires in COVID-19. As for the study in general: The origin of the acute and convalescent COVID-19 samples was the United States, Italy and Spain. Sources were T cells, B-cell-depleted T cells, or PBMCs; the material itself was cDNA or gDNA.

In the original workflow: Scientists estimated how many nucleated cells there were by amplifying reference gene primers. Sequenced by immunoSEQ multiplex PCR; TCRdb stores in-frame clones only, minus some. From that table come the V and J calls and clone size; the DNA was used to work out D and trimming. The sample yields about 140,000 clones, 85% to 90% seen once. The CDR3 loop spans 13 amino acids. In germline, CDR1 is LGHNA, CDR2 YSLEER. Unmatched junction bases numbered 5, after V lost 5 bases and J lost 5 bases. This clonotype originated in a woman aged 60-75 years with acute or convalescent COVID-19. V usage is TRBV4-3 and J usage is TRBJ2-7; 8 bases are shared with TRBD2. The sample was peripheral blood. This chain's CDR3 is CASSTERGNEQYF. The CDR3 nucleotides read TGCGCCAGCAGCACGGAGCGGGGGAACGAGCAGTACTTC.